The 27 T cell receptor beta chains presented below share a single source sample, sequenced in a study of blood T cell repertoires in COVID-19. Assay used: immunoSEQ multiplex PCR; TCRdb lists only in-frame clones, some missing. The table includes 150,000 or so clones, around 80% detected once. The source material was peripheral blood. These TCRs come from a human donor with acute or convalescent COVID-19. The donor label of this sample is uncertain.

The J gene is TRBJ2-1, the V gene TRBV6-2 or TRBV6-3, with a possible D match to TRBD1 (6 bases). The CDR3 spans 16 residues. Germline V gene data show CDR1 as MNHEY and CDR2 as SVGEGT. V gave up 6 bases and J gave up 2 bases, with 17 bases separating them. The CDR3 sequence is CASSPSLGGAYNEQFF. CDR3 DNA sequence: TGTGCCAGCAGCCCTAGCTTAGGGGGAGCCTACAATGAGCAGTTCTTC.

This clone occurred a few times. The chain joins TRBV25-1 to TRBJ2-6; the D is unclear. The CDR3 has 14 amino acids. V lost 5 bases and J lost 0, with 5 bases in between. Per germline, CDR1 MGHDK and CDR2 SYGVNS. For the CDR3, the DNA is TGTGCCAGCAGTCCCAGCTCTGGGGCCAACGTCCTGACTTTC. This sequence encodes CASSPSSGANVLTF.

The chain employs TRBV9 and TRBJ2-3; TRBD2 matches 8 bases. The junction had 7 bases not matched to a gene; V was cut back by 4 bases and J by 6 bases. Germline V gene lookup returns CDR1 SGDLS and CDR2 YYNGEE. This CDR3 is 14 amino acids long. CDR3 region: CASSLGLAGDTQYF. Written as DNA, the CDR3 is TGTGCCAGCAGCCTTGGATTAGCGGGGGATACGCAGTATTTT. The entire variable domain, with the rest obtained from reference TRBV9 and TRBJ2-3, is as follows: DSGVTQTPKHLITATGQRVTLRCSPRSGDLSVYWYQQSLDQGLQFLIQYYNGEERAKGNILERFSAQQFPDLHSELNLSSLELGDSALYFCASSLGLAGDTQYFGPGTRLTVL.

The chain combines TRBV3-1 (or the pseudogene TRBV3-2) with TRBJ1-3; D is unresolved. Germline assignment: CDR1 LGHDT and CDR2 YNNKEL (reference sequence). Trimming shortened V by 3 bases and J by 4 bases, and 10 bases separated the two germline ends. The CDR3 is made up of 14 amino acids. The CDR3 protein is CASSHHGAGNTIYF. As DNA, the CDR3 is TGTGCCAGCAGCCATCACGGAGCAGGAAACACCATATATTTT.

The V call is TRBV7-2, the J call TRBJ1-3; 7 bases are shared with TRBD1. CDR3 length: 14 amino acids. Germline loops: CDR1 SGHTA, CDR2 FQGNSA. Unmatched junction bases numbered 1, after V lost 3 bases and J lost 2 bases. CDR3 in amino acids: CASSFTGAGNTIYF. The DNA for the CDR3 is TGTGCCAGCAGCTTTACAGGGGCTGGAAACACCATATATTTT.

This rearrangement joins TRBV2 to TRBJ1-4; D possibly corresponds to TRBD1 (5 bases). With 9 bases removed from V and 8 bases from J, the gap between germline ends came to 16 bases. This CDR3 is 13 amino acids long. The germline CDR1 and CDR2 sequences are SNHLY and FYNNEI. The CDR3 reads CASRRVGGEKLFF. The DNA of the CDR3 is TGTGCCAGTCGCAGGGTTGGCGGCGAAAAACTGTTTTTT. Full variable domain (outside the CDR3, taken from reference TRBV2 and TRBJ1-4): EPEVTQTPSHQVTQMGQEVILRCVPISNHLYFYWYRQILGQKVEFLVSFYNNEISEKSEIFDDQFSVERPDGSNFTLKIRSTKLEDSAMYFCASRRVGGEKLFFGSGTQLSVL.

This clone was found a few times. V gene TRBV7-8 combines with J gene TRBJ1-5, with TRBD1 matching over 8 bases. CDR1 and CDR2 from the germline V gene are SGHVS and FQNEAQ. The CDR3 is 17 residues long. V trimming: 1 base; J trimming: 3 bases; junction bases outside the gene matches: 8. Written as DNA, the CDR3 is TGTGCCAGCAGCTTAGTCCTCCAGGGGGCTGCCAATCAGCCCCAGCATTTT. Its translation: CASSLVLQGAANQPQHF.

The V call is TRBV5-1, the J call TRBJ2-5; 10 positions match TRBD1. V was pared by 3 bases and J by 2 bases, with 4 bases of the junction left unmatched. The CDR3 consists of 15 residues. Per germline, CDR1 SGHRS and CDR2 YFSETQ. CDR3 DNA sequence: TGCGCCAGCAGCTGGGACAGGGGTGGGCAAGAGACCCAGTACTTC. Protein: CASSWDRGGQETQYF.

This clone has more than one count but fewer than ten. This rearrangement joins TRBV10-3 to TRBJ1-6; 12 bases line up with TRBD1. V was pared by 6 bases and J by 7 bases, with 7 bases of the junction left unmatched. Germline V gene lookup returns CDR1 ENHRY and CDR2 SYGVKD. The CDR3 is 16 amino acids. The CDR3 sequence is CAIRGTGGVLNSPLHF. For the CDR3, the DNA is TGTGCCATCAGAGGGACAGGGGGCGTACTAAATTCACCCCTCCACTTT.

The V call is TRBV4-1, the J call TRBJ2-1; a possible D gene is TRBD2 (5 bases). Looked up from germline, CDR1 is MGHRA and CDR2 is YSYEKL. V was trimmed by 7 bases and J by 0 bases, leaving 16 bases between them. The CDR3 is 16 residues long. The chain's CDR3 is CASTLGSVSSYNEQFF. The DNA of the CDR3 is TGCGCCAGCACCCTGGGGAGCGTAAGCTCCTACAATGAGCAGTTCTTC.

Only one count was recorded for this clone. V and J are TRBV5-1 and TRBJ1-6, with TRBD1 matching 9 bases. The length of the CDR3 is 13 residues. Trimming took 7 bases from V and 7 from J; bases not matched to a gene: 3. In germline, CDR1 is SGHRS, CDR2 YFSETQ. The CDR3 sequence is CASRQGENSPLHF. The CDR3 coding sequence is TGCGCCAGCCGACAGGGGGAGAATTCACCCCTCCACTTT.

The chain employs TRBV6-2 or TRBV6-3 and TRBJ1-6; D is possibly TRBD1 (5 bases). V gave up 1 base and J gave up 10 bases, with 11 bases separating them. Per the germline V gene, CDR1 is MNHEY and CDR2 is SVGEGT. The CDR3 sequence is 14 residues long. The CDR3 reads CASSYWGDSSPLHF. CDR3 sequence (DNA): TGTGCCAGCAGTTACTGGGGGGACTCGTCACCCCTCCACTTT.

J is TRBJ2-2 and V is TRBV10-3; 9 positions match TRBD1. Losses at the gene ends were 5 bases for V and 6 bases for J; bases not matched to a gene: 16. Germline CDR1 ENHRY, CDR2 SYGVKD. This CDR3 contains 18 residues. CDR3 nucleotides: TGTGCCATCAGTCCCCCGGGGACAGGGATACACGAGGCCGGGGAGCTGTTTTTT. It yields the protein CAISPPGTGIHEAGELFF.

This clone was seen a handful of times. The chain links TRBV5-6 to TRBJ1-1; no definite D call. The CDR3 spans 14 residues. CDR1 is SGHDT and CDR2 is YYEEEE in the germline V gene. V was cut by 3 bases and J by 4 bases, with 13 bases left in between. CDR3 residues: CASSSRESTTEAFF. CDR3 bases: TGTGCCAGCAGCTCGAGGGAATCTACCACTGAAGCTTTCTTT.

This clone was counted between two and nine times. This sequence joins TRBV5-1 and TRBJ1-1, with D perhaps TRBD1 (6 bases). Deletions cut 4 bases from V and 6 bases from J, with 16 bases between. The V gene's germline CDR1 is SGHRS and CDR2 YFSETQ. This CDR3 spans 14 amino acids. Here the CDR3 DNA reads TGCGCCAGCAGCCCTCATACAGGGATCGCTGAAGCTTTCTTT. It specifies CASSPHTGIAEAFF.

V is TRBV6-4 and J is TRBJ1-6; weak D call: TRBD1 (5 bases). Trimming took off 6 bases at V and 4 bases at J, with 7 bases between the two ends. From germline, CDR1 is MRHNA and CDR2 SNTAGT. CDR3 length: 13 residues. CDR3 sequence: CASSREYNSPLHF. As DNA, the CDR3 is TGTGCCAGCAGCAGGGAATATAATTCACCCCTCCACTTT.

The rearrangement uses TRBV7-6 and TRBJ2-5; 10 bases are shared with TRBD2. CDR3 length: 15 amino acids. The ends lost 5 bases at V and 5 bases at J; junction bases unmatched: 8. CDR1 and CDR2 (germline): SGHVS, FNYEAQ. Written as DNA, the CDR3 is TGTGCCAGCAGCCTCCGAGCGGGGGGGCAGGAGACCCAGTACTTC. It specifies CASSLRAGGQETQYF.

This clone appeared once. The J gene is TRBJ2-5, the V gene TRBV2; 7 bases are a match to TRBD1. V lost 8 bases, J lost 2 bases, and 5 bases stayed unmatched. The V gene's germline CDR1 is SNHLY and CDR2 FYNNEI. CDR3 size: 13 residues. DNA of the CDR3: TGTGCCAGCTCGGGACAGACACAAGAGACCCAGTACTTC. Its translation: CASSGQTQETQYF.

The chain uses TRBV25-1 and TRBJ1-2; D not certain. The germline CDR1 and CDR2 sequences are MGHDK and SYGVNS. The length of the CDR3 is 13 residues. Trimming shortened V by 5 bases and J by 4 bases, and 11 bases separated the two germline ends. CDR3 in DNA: TGTGCCAGCAGTCTGACCTCGGGCTATGGCTACACCTTC. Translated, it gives CASSLTSGYGYTF.

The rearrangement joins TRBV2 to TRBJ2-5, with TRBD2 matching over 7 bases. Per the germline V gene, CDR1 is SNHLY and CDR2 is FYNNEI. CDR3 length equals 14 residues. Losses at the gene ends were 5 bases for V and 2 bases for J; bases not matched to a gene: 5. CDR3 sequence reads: CASSWDGGQETQYF. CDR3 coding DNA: TGTGCCAGCAGTTGGGACGGGGGGCAAGAGACCCAGTACTTC.

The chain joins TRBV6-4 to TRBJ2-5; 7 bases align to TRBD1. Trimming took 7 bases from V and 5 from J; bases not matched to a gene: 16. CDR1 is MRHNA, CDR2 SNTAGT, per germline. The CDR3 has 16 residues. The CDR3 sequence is CASNLSGDRASETQYF. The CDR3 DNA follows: TGTGCCAGCAACCTATCCGGAGACAGGGCATCCGAGACCCAGTACTTC.

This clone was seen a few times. The CDR3 loop is CASSEVGRNSPLHF. For the CDR3, the DNA is TGTGCCAGCAGTGAAGTGGGCCGGAATTCACCCCTCCACTTT. The V call is TRBV6-1, the J call TRBJ1-6; no firm D call. Trimming stripped 1 base from V and 7 bases from J, with 8 bases between. The CDR3 runs to 14 residues. Germline V CDR1 and CDR2: MNHNS, SASEGT.

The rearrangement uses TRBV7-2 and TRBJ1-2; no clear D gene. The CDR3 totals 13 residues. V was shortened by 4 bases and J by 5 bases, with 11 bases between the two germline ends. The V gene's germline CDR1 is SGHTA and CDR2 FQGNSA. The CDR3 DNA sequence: TGTGCCAGCAGCTCCGTACGGGAATATGGCTACACCTTC. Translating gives CASSSVREYGYTF.

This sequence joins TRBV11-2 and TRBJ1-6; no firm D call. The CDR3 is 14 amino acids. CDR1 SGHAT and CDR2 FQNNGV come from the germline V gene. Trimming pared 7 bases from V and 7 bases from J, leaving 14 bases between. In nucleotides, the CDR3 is TGTGCCAGCACTACTGGTTTCGGGAATTCACCCCTCCACTTT. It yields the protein CASTTGFGNSPLHF.

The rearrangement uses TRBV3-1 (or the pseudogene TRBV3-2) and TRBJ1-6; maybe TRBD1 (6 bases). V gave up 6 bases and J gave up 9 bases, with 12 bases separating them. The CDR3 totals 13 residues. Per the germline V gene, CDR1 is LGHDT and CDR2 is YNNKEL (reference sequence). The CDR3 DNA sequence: TGTGCCAGCAGTAACAGGGCAAGTTCACCCCTCCACTTT. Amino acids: CASSNRASSPLHF.

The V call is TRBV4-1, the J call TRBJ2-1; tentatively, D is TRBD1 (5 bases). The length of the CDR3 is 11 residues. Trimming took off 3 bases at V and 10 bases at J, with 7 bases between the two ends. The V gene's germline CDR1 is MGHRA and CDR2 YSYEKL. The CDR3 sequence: CASSQNREQFF. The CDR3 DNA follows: TGCGCCAGCAGCCAGAACAGGGAGCAGTTCTTC.

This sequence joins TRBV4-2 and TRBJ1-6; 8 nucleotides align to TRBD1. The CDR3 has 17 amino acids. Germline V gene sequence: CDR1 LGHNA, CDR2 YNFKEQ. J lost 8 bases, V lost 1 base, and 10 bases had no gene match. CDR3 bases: TGTGCCAGCAGCCAAGTTGTAGGCGACAGGGGAGATTCACCCCTCCACTTT. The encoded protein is CASSQVVGDRGDSPLHF.